The present entry profiles one T cell receptor (beta chain) with its context. These data come from a study of radiation and T cells in renal cell carcinoma. The data were produced by immunoSEQ multiplex PCR, yet TCRdb's version contains in-frame clones alone and is incomplete. The sample lists approximately 110,000 clones, roughly 80% occurring once. The time point: baseline pretreatment blood. Treatment here: 15 Gy SBRT to primary tumor, nephrectomy 4 weeks later. Germline V gene lookup returns CDR1 LNHDA and CDR2 SQIVND (reference sequence). The CDR3 has 13 amino acids. The V gene lost 5 bases and the J gene lost 8 bases, with 13 bases spanning the gap.

The sample consisted of blood, taken from a patient whose treatment included radiotherapy and nephrectomy. This TCR came from a woman aged 55-70 years with renal cell carcinoma. The chain recombines TRBV19 with TRBJ1-5; perhaps TRBD1 as D (5 bases). The CDR3 DNA reads TGTGCCAGTAGTGTCCCCCCCAGGGAGCCCCAGCATTTT. Its translation is CASSVPPREPQHF.